This T cell receptor (beta chain) was sequenced in a study of graft-versus-host responses after intestinal transplantation. Study as a whole: Recipients obtained multivisceral, liver-intestinal, or isolated intestinal transplants. Every one of the recipients received anti-thymocyte globulin induction and afterwards took tacrolimus and steroids for approximately three years. Broader study findings: Some patients had graft-donor T cell macrochimerism. In their allografts, the ratios of graft-versus-host to host-versus-graft T cell clones were high. Some GvH clones were seen earlier in gut or blood, suggesting intestinal origin.

With respect to this clone: The antigen is not known.

This CDR3 has 14 residues. V lost 1 base and J 4 bases, leaving 10 bases between the germline ends. Germline-derived CDR1 and CDR2 are KGHSH and LQKENI. Libraries were prepared by immunoSEQ multiplex PCR; TCRdb keeps only in-frame clonotypes and omits some of them. Of about 110,000 clones in the sample, 87% are singletons; the top ten hold roughly 0.64%. This specimen was unstimulated CD4+ T cells sorted from spleen or lymph node cells, taken before transplant. The gene calls are TRBV18 and TRBJ2-5; unclear D gene. This TCR derives from a human donor who was the organ donor for an intestinal transplant. CDR3 in DNA: TGTGCCAGCTCACCACAGGCTAGAGGAGAGACCCAGTACTTC. Its protein product is CASSPQARGETQYF.